Listed below are T cell receptor beta chains from one sample, sequenced in a study of regulatory T cells in long-lasting Graves disease. TCRdb reanalysed the multiplex PCR reads using MiXCR and keeps one entry per CDR3 protein. The table shows 360,000 or so distinct CDR3 sequences, with 20% to 25% occurring only once. The sequencing used peripheral blood mononuclear cells (PBMCs), collected when the disease was refractory, from a patient treated with antithyroid drugs. Receptors originate from a woman aged 40 to 50 with Graves disease. Both conserved end residues are part of each CDR3. The D gene is left open where the match is weak. A clone size is listed for some rows: how often the clone was seen (once, few, many), or a class if it is expanded.

CDR3: CASRKGTEDNQPQHF; DNA: TGTGCCAGCAGGAAAGGGACAGAAGACAATCAGCCCCAGCATTTT; V: TRBV28; J: TRBJ1-5; D: TRBD1; size: many
CDR3: CASSEWTSGSSGANVLTF; DNA: TGCGCCAGCAGCGAATGGACTAGCGGGAGTTCTGGGGCCAACGTCCTGACTTTC; V: TRBV5-1; J: TRBJ2-6; D: TRBD2; size: -
CDR3: CASSPGLAGPKGREQYF; DNA: TGTGCCAGCAGTCCGGGACTAGCGGGCCCAAAGGGGAGGGAGCAGTACTTC; V: TRBV28; J: TRBJ2-7; D: TRBD2; size: many
CDR3: CASSLPGKNIQYF; DNA: TGTGCCAGCAGTTTGCCGGGCAAAAACATTCAGTACTTC; V: TRBV28; J: TRBJ2-4; D: -; size: many
CDR3: CASSSLQGLNTGELFF; DNA: TGTGCCAGCAGTTCTTTACAGGGGCTGAACACCGGGGAGCTGTTTTTT; V: TRBV27; J: TRBJ2-2; D: TRBD1; size: -
CDR3: CANRRNSQGTYEQYF; DNA: TGTGCCAACCGGAGAAATTCCCAGGGCACCTACGAGCAGTACTTC; V: TRBV28; J: TRBJ2-7; D: -; size: many
CDR3: CATITGRTSGSYEQYF; DNA: TGCGCCACCATAACCGGTCGGACTAGCGGGAGCTACGAGCAGTACTTC; V: TRBV10-1; J: TRBJ2-7; D: TRBD2; size: many
CDR3: CASSRQGALGEAFF; DNA: TGTGCCAGCAGCCGGCAGGGGGCTTTAGGTGAAGCTTTCTTT; V: TRBV3-1; J: TRBJ1-1; D: TRBD1; size: -
CDR3: CASSLVSAGEQYF; DNA: TGTGCCAGCAGCTTAGTTTCTGCGGGCGAGCAGTACTTC; V: TRBV11-2; J: TRBJ2-7; D: -; size: -
CDR3: CASTLGQRNTEAFF; DNA: TGTGCCAGTACCCTGGGACAGAGAAACACTGAAGCTTTCTTT; V: TRBV19; J: TRBJ1-1; D: TRBD1; size: -
CDR3: CASSTAGQAAYGYTF; DNA: TGTGCCAGTAGTACCGCGGGCCAGGCGGCCTATGGCTACACCTTC; V: TRBV19; J: TRBJ1-2; D: -; size: few
CDR3: CASSLAGGLGSSRELFF; DNA: TGTGCCAGCAGCTTAGCGGGAGGGCTTGGATCGAGCCGGGAGCTGTTTTTT; V: TRBV7-9; J: TRBJ2-2; D: TRBD2; size: -
CDR3: CASSFPVGERGANVLTF; DNA: TGTGCCAGCAGTTTCCCTGTCGGGGAGAGGGGGGCCAACGTCCTGACTTTC; V: TRBV28; J: TRBJ2-6; D: -; size: many
CDR3: CSVGGPPAFF; DNA: TGCAGCGTTGGGGGACCCCCGGCTTTCTTT; V: TRBV29-1; J: TRBJ1-1; D: -; size: many
CDR3: CASSSPTPTYEQYF; DNA: TGTGCCAGCAGTTCTCCGACTCCTACCTACGAGCAGTACTTC; V: TRBV6-2/TRBV6-3; J: TRBJ2-7; D: -; size: many
CDR3: CASSSSGINNYEQYF; DNA: TGTGCCAGCAGTTCCTCCGGGATTAACAATTACGAGCAGTACTTC; V: TRBV28; J: TRBJ2-7; D: -; size: -
CDR3: CASSPSRASNQPQHF; DNA: TGTGCCAGCAGTCCGTCGAGGGCAAGCAATCAGCCCCAGCATTTT; V: TRBV2; J: TRBJ1-5; D: -; size: many
CDR3: CASSYKPGPLLSYEQYF; DNA: TGCGCCAGCAGCTACAAACCGGGCCCACTCCTCTCCTACGAGCAGTACTTC; V: TRBV5-1; J: TRBJ2-7; D: -; size: once
CDR3: CSAPELHGEAFF; DNA: TGCAGTGCTCCAGAGTTACACGGTGAAGCTTTCTTT; V: TRBV20-1; J: TRBJ1-1; D: -; size: -
CDR3: CASSHGTSRTGELFF; DNA: TGTGCCAGTAGCCACGGGACTAGCAGAACCGGGGAGCTGTTTTTT; V: TRBV19; J: TRBJ2-2; D: TRBD2; size: -
CDR3: CASSPGTSLGKNIQYF; DNA: TGTGCCAGCAGCCCTGGGACTAGCCTAGGCAAAAACATTCAGTACTTC; V: TRBV11-2; J: TRBJ2-4; D: TRBD2; size: many
CDR3: CASIVRWGAGLMNTEAFF; DNA: TGTGCCAGCATCGTTAGATGGGGGGCAGGGCTCATGAACACTGAAGCTTTCTTT; V: TRBV28; J: TRBJ1-1; D: -; size: many
CDR3: CASSLRGPRIYEQYF; DNA: TGTGCCAGCAGTTTACGGGGGCCTAGGATCTACGAGCAGTACTTC; V: TRBV28; J: TRBJ2-7; D: -; size: many
CDR3: CSVVPGQHPSYEQYF; DNA: TGCAGCGTTGTCCCTGGGCAGCATCCTTCCTACGAGCAGTACTTC; V: TRBV29-1; J: TRBJ2-7; D: -; size: few
CDR3: CASSSDYLGRDEQYF; DNA: TGTGCCAGCAGTTCTGACTATTTAGGCCGAGACGAGCAGTACTTC; V: TRBV27; J: TRBJ2-7; D: -; size: many
CDR3: CASSWGTSGFGQYF; DNA: TGTGCCAGCAGCTGGGGGACTAGCGGATTTGGCCAGTACTTC; V: TRBV7-9; J: TRBJ2-5; D: TRBD2; size: many
CDR3: CSVDANTGELFF; DNA: TGCAGCGTTGACGCGAACACCGGGGAGCTGTTTTTT; V: TRBV29-1; J: TRBJ2-2; D: -; size: many
CDR3: CASSYDRVYEQYF; DNA: TGTGCCAGCAGCTACGACAGGGTTTACGAGCAGTACTTC; V: TRBV12-3/TRBV12-4; J: TRBJ2-7; D: TRBD1; size: many
CDR3: CASSGGRVPLGELFF; DNA: TGTGCCAGCAGCGGCGGGAGGGTACCCTTGGGGGAGCTGTTTTTT; V: TRBV6-1; J: TRBJ2-2; D: TRBD2; size: many
CDR3: CASSLRGGAGANVLTF; DNA: TGTGCCAGCAGCTTACGAGGGGGAGCTGGGGCCAACGTCCTGACTTTC; V: TRBV7-9; J: TRBJ2-6; D: -; size: -
CDR3: CASSLEGGRGNEKLFF; DNA: TGTGCCAGCAGCTTAGAAGGGGGCCGGGGTAATGAAAAACTGTTTTTT; V: TRBV7-9; J: TRBJ1-4; D: TRBD1; size: few
CDR3: CASSSRQVLYEQYF; DNA: TGTGCCAGCAGCTCCCGACAGGTCCTCTACGAGCAGTACTTC; V: TRBV7-8; J: TRBJ2-7; D: -; size: many
CDR3: CASSRDLDSSYQPQHF; DNA: TGTGCCAGCAGTCGAGACTTGGACAGTTCCTATCAGCCCCAGCATTTT; V: TRBV6-1; J: TRBJ1-5; D: -; size: many
CDR3: CSATPTSEIVETQYF; DNA: TGCAGTGCCACCCCGACTAGCGAAATCGTAGAGACCCAGTACTTC; V: TRBV20-1; J: TRBJ2-5; D: TRBD2; size: -
CDR3: CSARALMSYNEQFF; DNA: TGCAGTGCTAGGGCCCTGATGTCCTACAATGAGCAGTTCTTC; V: TRBV20-1; J: TRBJ2-1; D: -; size: -
CDR3: CASSLEVAYEQYF; DNA: TGTGCCAGCAGCTTAGAAGTGGCCTACGAGCAGTACTTC; V: TRBV7-9; J: TRBJ2-7; D: -; size: many
CDR3: CASGPLELDFGELFF; DNA: TGTGCCAGCGGCCCCCTCGAACTAGACTTCGGGGAGCTGTTTTTT; V: TRBV12-3/TRBV12-4; J: TRBJ2-2; D: -; size: many
CDR3: CSVGLEGETQYF; DNA: TGCAGCGTCGGACTGGAGGGGGAGACCCAGTACTTC; V: TRBV29-1; J: TRBJ2-5; D: -; size: many
CDR3: CASSFEGIHTYNSPLHF; DNA: TGTGCCAGCAGTTTCGAAGGGATCCACACGTATAATTCACCCCTCCACTTT; V: TRBV27; J: TRBJ1-6; D: -; size: many
CDR3: CASSGPRGVNQPQHF; DNA: TGTGCCAGCAGTGGACCCAGGGGGGTCAATCAGCCCCAGCATTTT; V: TRBV6-2/TRBV6-3; J: TRBJ1-5; D: TRBD1; size: -
CDR3: CASSASDRKKETQYF; DNA: TGTGCCAGCAGTGCTTCGGACAGAAAAAAAGAGACCCAGTACTTC; V: TRBV6-2/TRBV6-3; J: TRBJ2-5; D: -; size: few
CDR3: CASSPSTSYEQYF; DNA: TGTGCCAGCAGCCCAAGCACCTCCTACGAGCAGTACTTC; V: TRBV13; J: TRBJ2-7; D: -; size: -
CDR3: CASSLGGQGPYEQYF; DNA: TGTGCCAGCAGTTTGGGGGGACAGGGTCCCTACGAGCAGTACTTC; V: TRBV27; J: TRBJ2-7; D: TRBD1; size: -
CDR3: CASSLRTLATEQYF; DNA: TGTGCCAGCAGTCTCCGGACCTTGGCGACCGAGCAGTACTTC; V: TRBV12-3/TRBV12-4; J: TRBJ2-7; D: -; size: few
CDR3: CAISAKGAGELFF; DNA: TGTGCCATCAGTGCAAAAGGGGCCGGGGAGCTGTTTTTT; V: TRBV10-3; J: TRBJ2-2; D: -; size: -
CDR3: CSARRQGGVGGYTF; DNA: TGCAGTGCTAGAAGACAGGGAGGGGTTGGTGGCTACACCTTC; V: TRBV20-1; J: TRBJ1-2; D: TRBD1; size: many
CDR3: CASSQRGTEAFF; DNA: TGTGCCAGCAGCCAGAGGGGGACTGAAGCTTTCTTT; V: TRBV3-1; J: TRBJ1-1; D: -; size: few
CDR3: CASNKSLRGPTGELFF; DNA: TGTGCCAGCAACAAATCCCTGCGGGGGCCCACCGGGGAGCTGTTTTTT; V: TRBV12-3/TRBV12-4; J: TRBJ2-2; D: -; size: -
CDR3: CASSTVTGHEQYF; DNA: TGTGCCAGCAGCACAGTGACCGGTCACGAGCAGTACTTC; V: TRBV7-9; J: TRBJ2-7; D: -; size: -
CDR3: CSAGIQGMNTEAFF; DNA: TGCAGTGCCGGGATACAGGGCATGAACACTGAAGCTTTCTTT; V: TRBV20-1; J: TRBJ1-1; D: -; size: once
CDR3: CSVEGGQGVYGYGYTF; DNA: TGCAGCGTTGAAGGGGGACAGGGTGTTTATGGCTATGGCTACACCTTC; V: TRBV29-1; J: TRBJ1-2; D: TRBD1; size: few